Shown below are 27 T cell receptor beta chains from a single sample sequenced in a study of T cells after yellow fever vaccination. TCRdb redid the calling of the 5' RACE reads with MiXCR, one entry per CDR3 protein. The profile shows hundreds of thousands of distinct CDR3 sequences, approximately 3.8% of them singletons. Sequencing was performed on PBMCs, taken on the day of the yellow fever booster vaccination. These receptors came from a man between 18 and 35 years old who received the YFV17D yellow fever vaccine.

This clonotype was observed at least ten times. The chain recombines TRBV11-2 with TRBJ2-6; D is unclear. V lost 1 base and J 0 bases, leaving 13 bases between the germline ends. Germline CDR1 is SGHAT and CDR2 is FQNNGV. The CDR3 contains 18 residues. The CDR3 DNA reads as TGTGCCAGCAGCTTAGGGGTTTATTGGAACTCTGGGGCCAACGTCCTGACTTTC. Protein: CASSLGVYWNSGANVLTF.

The chain uses TRBV5-6 and TRBJ2-7; the D is unclear. CDR3 length: 12 amino acids. Germline V gives CDR1 SGHDT, CDR2 YYEEEE. Trimming removed 5 bases from V and 6 bases from J, with 12 bases in between. The CDR3: CASRSVKGEQYF. The CDR3 nucleotides are TGTGCCAGCAGATCCGTCAAGGGCGAGCAGTACTTC.

This clonotype appeared many times. This rearrangement joins TRBV24-1 to TRBJ1-2, with D hard to call. Germline V gene sequence: CDR1 KGHDR, CDR2 SFDVKD. This CDR3 contains 13 residues. The ends were cut back, 2 bases at V and 4 bases at J, with 7 bases in the middle. The CDR3 region is CATSDSNSYGYTF. The CDR3 DNA is TGTGCCACCAGTGATTCTAACTCCTATGGCTACACCTTC.

This clonotype came up a few times. V gene TRBV19 combines with J gene TRBJ1-5, with 12 bases aligning to TRBD1. With V trimmed by 2 bases and J by 5 bases, 7 bases remained unmatched. CDR1 and CDR2 from the germline V gene are LNHDA and SQIVND (reference sequence). This CDR3 is built from 17 residues. The chain's CDR3 is CASSIRGQGAIDQPQHF. CDR3 nucleotide sequence: TGTGCCAGTAGTATACGGGGACAGGGGGCAATCGATCAGCCCCAGCATTTT.

This clonotype has only a few counts. This chain joins TRBV12-3 or TRBV12-4 and TRBJ1-5; tentatively, D is TRBD1 (5 bases). V was pared by 3 bases and J by 1 base, with 16 bases between. CDR3 length equals 17 residues. The CDR3 loop is CASSFGTPGRSNQPQHF. CDR3 nucleotide sequence: TGTGCCAGCAGTTTCGGGACTCCTGGAAGGAGCAATCAGCCCCAGCATTTT.

This clonotype was counted many times. The chain employs TRBV21-1 and TRBJ2-7; TRBD2, as called in the table, went unchecked against the DNA. TRBV21-1 is labeled a pseudogene. This CDR3 has 13 residues. The CDR3 coding sequence is TGTGCCAGCAGGCGGGCAGTCTTCTACGAGCAGTACTTC. Protein: CASRRAVFYEQYF.

This clonotype was counted at least ten times. The chain joins TRBV7-6 to TRBJ2-3, with 13 bases fitting TRBD2. V dropped 7 bases and J dropped 2; count of bases not matched to a gene: 6. CDR1 and CDR2 (germline): SGHVS, FNYEAQ. CDR3 length: 16 amino acids. The CDR3 sequence: CASTPTSGGYTDTQYF. The CDR3 DNA sequence: TGTGCCAGCACTCCGACTAGCGGGGGGTACACAGATACGCAGTATTTT. Drawing the rest from reference TRBV7-6 and TRBJ2-3, the complete variable domain is GAGVSQSPRYKVTKRGQDVALRCDPISGHVSLYWYRQALGQGPEFLTYFNYEAQQDKSGLPNDRFSAERPEGSISTLTIQRTEQRDSAMYRCASTPTSGGYTDTQYFGPGTRLTVL.

This sequence joins TRBV6-6 and TRBJ2-1; D call uncertain. V was pared by 6 bases and J by 4 bases, with 1 base between. In germline, CDR1 is MNHNY, CDR2 SVGAGI (reference sequence). CDR3 length equals 10 residues. The DNA for the CDR3 is TGTGCCAGCAGGTACAATGAGCAGTTCTTC. It specifies CASRYNEQFF.

This clonotype occurred a few times. This chain links TRBV12-3 or TRBV12-4 with TRBJ2-3; 7 bases line up with TRBD1. The CDR3 is made up of 15 amino acids. Germline trimming cut 7 bases from V and 6 bases from J; bases unmatched to any gene: 13. DNA of the CDR3: TGTGCCAGCACCCGGACAGGACGGGGTCGGGATACGCAGTATTTT. Protein: CASTRTGRGRDTQYF.

The chain has TRBV5-1 and TRBJ2-5; TRBD1 is a possible D gene (6 bases). Trimming took 5 bases from V and 1 from J, leaving 9 bases between them. Germline assignment: CDR1 SGHRS and CDR2 YFSETQ. The CDR3 consists of 13 residues. Here the CDR3 reads CASRGAAQETQYF. The CDR3 region has the DNA TGCGCCAGCAGGGGGGCTGCCCAAGAGACCCAGTACTTC. The full variable domain, in which reference TRBV5-1 and TRBJ2-5 provide the parts outside the CDR3, is KAGVTQTPRYLIKTRGQQVTLSCSPISGHRSVSWYQQTPGQGLQFLFEYFSETQRNKGNFPGRFSGRQFSNSRSEMNVSTLELGDSALYLCASRGAAQETQYFGPGTRLLVL.

In its sample, this clonotype was seen a few times. The chain couples TRBV6-5 to TRBJ1-2; D ambiguous. Per the germline V gene, CDR1 is MNHEY and CDR2 is SVGAGI. The CDR3 extends over 14 amino acids. The V end lost 2 bases, the J end lost 0 bases, and 7 bases lay between the germline ends. CDR3 coding DNA: TGTGCCAGCAGTTACCGCAGTTCTAACTATGGCTACACCTTC. Protein sequence: CASSYRSSNYGYTF.

This clonotype was observed many times. The chain has TRBV5-1 and TRBJ1-2; D uncertain. The CDR3 consists of 13 residues. Germline V lookup: CDR1 SGHRS, CDR2 YFSETQ. V lost 4 bases, J lost 6 bases, and 13 bases lay in between. DNA of the CDR3: TGCGCCAGCAGCACGGAATACAGAGATGGCTACACCTTC. This codes for CASSTEYRDGYTF.

This clonotype was detected only a few times. This rearrangement joins TRBV7-2 to TRBJ2-1, with 15 nucleotides matching TRBD2. The CDR3 is 15 amino acids. The V segment lost 5 bases and the J segment 10 bases; nucleotides outside the gene matches: 6. Germline lookup yields CDR1 SGHTA and CDR2 FQGNSA. The CDR3: CASSGRTSGGGEQFF. The CDR3, as DNA: TGTGCCAGCAGCGGAAGGACTAGCGGGGGGGGCGAGCAGTTCTTC.

The chain links TRBV5-1 to TRBJ1-2; D gene ambiguous. Germline CDR1 SGHRS, CDR2 YFSETQ. V gave up 2 bases and J gave up 8 bases, with 16 bases separating them. This CDR3 is built from 14 residues. The CDR3 DNA is TGCGCCAGCAGCTTACCTCGACGGGAAACAGGCTACACCTTC. The encoded protein is CASSLPRRETGYTF.

This clonotype was observed a few times. This sequence joins TRBV20-1 and TRBJ1-2, with 9 bases identical to TRBD1. CDR1 and CDR2 from the germline V gene are DFQATT and SNEGSKA (reference sequence). V lost 3 bases and J lost 8; bases outside the gene matches: 7. This CDR3 contains 13 residues. The CDR3 here is CSAREQGARGYTF. The CDR3 coding sequence is TGCAGTGCTAGGGAACAGGGGGCCAGGGGCTACACCTTC.

This clonotype showed up just a few times. The chain links TRBV6-5 to TRBJ2-5, with TRBD2 identical over 14 bases. The V gene end was trimmed by 4 bases and the J gene end by 0 bases; junction bases not matched to a gene: 10. This CDR3 is 19 amino acids long. Germline CDR1 MNHEY, CDR2 SVGAGI. CDR3: CASSLTGTSGGAYQETQYF. In DNA, the CDR3 is TGTGCCAGCAGTTTAACCGGGACTAGCGGGGGAGCGTACCAAGAGACCCAGTACTTC.

This chain uses TRBV7-6 with TRBJ2-5; 9 bases align to TRBD2. V lost 3 bases, J lost 1 base, and 3 bases stayed unmatched. Germline V gene data show CDR1 as SGHVS and CDR2 as FNYEAQ. The CDR3 has 15 residues. The CDR3 sequence: CASSFTAGGQETQYF. CDR3 nucleotide sequence: TGTGCCAGCAGCTTCACAGCGGGGGGCCAAGAGACCCAGTACTTC.

V usage is TRBV4-3 and J usage is TRBJ2-5; TRBD2 agrees at 9 bases. This CDR3 has 16 amino acids. In germline, CDR1 is LGHNA, CDR2 YSLEER. The J segment lost 4 bases and the V segment lost 0 bases, leaving 6 bases of the junction unmatched. Here the CDR3 reads CASSQEWRGGTETQYF. In DNA, the CDR3 is TGCGCCAGCAGCCAAGAATGGCGGGGGGGCACAGAGACCCAGTACTTC.

This clonotype was observed at least ten times. This chain joins TRBV5-1 and TRBJ1-5; no firm D call. The V and J ends lost 4 bases and 2 bases respectively, with 7 bases between them. Germline values: CDR1 SGHRS, CDR2 YFSETQ. The CDR3 extends over 13 amino acids. The CDR3, as DNA: TGCGCCAGCAGCACCGATGGCAATCAGCCCCAGCATTTT. Its protein is CASSTDGNQPQHF.

This chain links TRBV5-1 with TRBJ1-2; possible D gene TRBD1, 5 bases. The ends were cut back, 4 bases at V and 7 bases at J, with 14 bases in the middle. Germline CDR1 SGHRS, CDR2 YFSETQ. There are 13 residues in the CDR3. The DNA for the CDR3 is TGCGCCAGCAGCCCTGGGACCGAGACTGGCTACACCTTC. It codes for CASSPGTETGYTF. The entire variable domain, with the rest obtained from reference TRBV5-1 and TRBJ1-2, is as follows: KAGVTQTPRYLIKTRGQQVTLSCSPISGHRSVSWYQQTPGQGLQFLFEYFSETQRNKGNFPGRFSGRQFSNSRSEMNVSTLELGDSALYLCASSPGTETGYTFGSGTRLTVV.

This clonotype was found many times. The chain has TRBV4-1 and TRBJ1-3; TRBD1 matches 7 bases. V shed 3 bases and J 1 base; nucleotides not matched to a gene: 6. This CDR3 contains 16 residues. Looked up from germline, CDR1 is MGHRA and CDR2 is YSYEKL. The CDR3 region is CASSQGDRASGNTIYF. For the CDR3, the DNA is TGCGCCAGCAGCCAGGGAGACAGGGCATCTGGAAACACCATATATTTT.

This clonotype was counted at least ten times. The chain is built from TRBV5-1 and TRBJ1-1; 7 nucleotides agree with TRBD1. Losses at the gene ends were 4 bases for V and 0 bases for J; bases not matched to a gene: 6. Germline V lookup: CDR1 SGHRS, CDR2 YFSETQ. This CDR3 region has 15 residues. As DNA, the CDR3 is TGCGCCAGCAGCGGGGGACAGAACATGAACACTGAAGCTTTCTTT. Encoded protein: CASSGGQNMNTEAFF.

The CDR3: CASSANPGQNYGYTF. In DNA form, the CDR3 reads TGTGCCAGCAGCGCGAACCCGGGACAGAACTATGGCTACACCTTC. The chain uses TRBV9 and TRBJ1-2; 7 bases are shared with TRBD1. The V gene's germline CDR1 is SGDLS and CDR2 YYNGEE. The length of the CDR3 is 15 residues. Trimming took 3 bases from V and 2 from J; bases not matched to a gene: 7.

Ten or more counts support this clonotype. The chain joins TRBV4-3 to TRBJ2-2; D may be TRBD1 (5 bases). CDR1 is LGHNA and CDR2 is YSLEER in the germline V gene. V was clipped by 1 base and J by 6 bases, with 9 bases between them. The CDR3 sequence is 14 residues long. The CDR3 loop reads CASSQVAGSGELFF. CDR3 bases: TGCGCCAGCAGCCAAGTCGCAGGGTCCGGGGAGCTGTTTTTT.

Many counts were recorded for this clonotype. This rearrangement joins TRBV7-2 to TRBJ2-1, with 7 bases aligning to TRBD1. Germline values: CDR1 SGHTA, CDR2 FQGNSA. Germline trimming cut 5 bases from V and 8 bases from J; bases unmatched to any gene: 6. This CDR3 has 13 residues. The CDR3 loop is CASSPGGGDEQFF. The CDR3 nucleotides read TGTGCCAGCAGCCCAGGGGGTGGCGATGAGCAGTTCTTC.

The V call is TRBV14, the J call TRBJ1-2, with D possibly being TRBD1 (5 bases). The V gene lost 0 bases and the J gene lost 7 bases, with 15 bases spanning the gap. Germline lookup yields CDR1 SGHDN and CDR2 FVKESK. The CDR3 is made up of 15 amino acids. CDR3 bases: TGTGCCAGCAGCCAAGAAGGGCTTTGGGGCTCTGGCTACACCTTC. It codes for CASSQEGLWGSGYTF.

The CDR3 nucleotides are TGTGCCACCACGAACACCGGGGAGCTGTTTTTT. This sequence encodes CATTNTGELFF. The chain carries TRBV15 and TRBJ2-2; D call uncertain. CDR3 length: 11 amino acids. Trimming removed 7 bases from V and 0 bases from J, with 0 bases in between. Per the germline V gene, CDR1 is LNHNV and CDR2 is YYDKDF (reference sequence).